The 26 T cell receptor beta chains reported below all come from one sample, sequenced in a study of T-cell memory formation after mild COVID-19. A single record per CDR3 protein comes from TCRdb applying MiXCR to the 5' RACE reads. The data hold some 88,000 distinct CDR3 sequences, with about 23% observed a single time. Sequencing was carried out using PBMCs or a T cell subset sorted from them (not recorded which). Receptors were obtained from a man younger than 35 who had mild COVID-19 (a few samples of this study predate the infection). Cell type and time point are not known.

This clonotype showed up just a few times. The chain employs TRBV6-5 and TRBJ1-3, with TRBD1 as a possible D gene (5 bases). This CDR3 spans 15 amino acids. The germline V gene encodes CDR1 MNHEY and CDR2 SVGAGI. The V gene lost 5 bases and the J gene lost 0 bases, with 11 bases spanning the gap. The CDR3 loop is CASSRGTVSGNTIYF. CDR3 DNA sequence: TGTGCCAGCAGTCGCGGGACGGTCTCTGGAAACACCATATATTTT.

This clonotype has only a few counts. This sequence joins TRBV4-1 and TRBJ2-1; D gene ambiguous. Germline-derived CDR1 and CDR2 are MGHRA and YSYEKL. This CDR3 has 14 amino acids. Trimming took off 1 base at V and 2 bases at J, with 6 bases between the two ends. CDR3 DNA: TGCGCCAGCAGCCAAGGGGCAGCCTACAATGAGCAGTTCTTC. It is translated as CASSQGAAYNEQFF.

The chain couples TRBV6-5 to TRBJ1-1, with TRBD1 identical over 9 bases. The germline V gene has CDR1 MNHEY and CDR2 SVGAGI. Trimming took 0 bases from V and 4 from J; bases not matched to a gene: 0. The CDR3 has 14 residues. The CDR3 spells CASSYSTGGTEAFF. The CDR3 DNA is TGTGCCAGCAGTTACTCGACAGGGGGCACTGAAGCTTTCTTT.

This rearrangement joins TRBV7-8 to TRBJ2-3; D unresolved. Per germline, CDR1 SGHVS and CDR2 FQNEAQ. V was pared by 5 bases and J by 0 bases, with 9 bases between. CDR3 length: 14 residues. In DNA, the CDR3 is TGTGCCAGCAGCCCGGGCAGTAGCACAGATACGCAGTATTTT. Its protein is CASSPGSSTDTQYF. Drawing the rest from reference TRBV7-8 and TRBJ2-3, the complete variable domain is GAGVSQSPRYKVAKRGQDVALRCDPISGHVSLFWYQQALGQGPEFLTYFQNEAQLDKSGLPSDRFFAERPEGSVSTLKIQRTQQEDSAVYLCASSPGSSTDTQYFGPGTRLTVL.

V and J are TRBV7-9 and TRBJ1-1; possible D gene TRBD1, 6 bases. V lost 5 bases and J 4 bases, leaving 14 bases between the germline ends. This CDR3 spans 14 amino acids. CDR1 and CDR2 (germline): SEHNR, FQNEAQ (reference sequence). CDR3 protein: CASSPVRGGTEAFF. The DNA for the CDR3 is TGTGCCAGCAGCCCGGTCAGAGGGGGCACTGAAGCTTTCTTT.

In this sample, this clonotype turned up a few times. The J gene is TRBJ1-2, the V gene TRBV25-1; D unresolved. This CDR3 spans 13 amino acids. Per the germline V gene, CDR1 is MGHDK and CDR2 is SYGVNS. V dropped 6 bases and J dropped 3 bases, with 11 bases sitting between them. The CDR3, as DNA: TGTGCCAGCAGCGGTGGGGTTGACTATGGCTACACCTTC. Translated, it gives CASSGGVDYGYTF.

This chain uses TRBV6-4 with TRBJ2-1; D gene ambiguous. The CDR3 runs 17 residues. V lost 0 bases and J lost 9, with 21 bases in between. Germline CDR1 and CDR2: MRHNA and SNTAGT. The CDR3 protein is CASSDSPLVARTGEQFF. The CDR3 DNA is TGTGCCAGCAGTGACTCTCCGCTTGTGGCCCGGACCGGTGAGCAGTTCTTC.

The CDR3 sequence is CASSLAAGSYEQYF. Written as DNA, the CDR3 is TGTGCCAGCAGCTTAGCGGCAGGCTCCTACGAGCAGTACTTC. This sequence joins TRBV7-6 and TRBJ2-7; D remains unclear. V dropped 0 bases and J dropped 0 bases, with 6 bases sitting between them. The CDR3 is 14 residues long. Germline V gene lookup returns CDR1 SGHVS and CDR2 FNYEAQ.

In its sample, this clonotype was seen a few times. V is TRBV10-2 and J is TRBJ2-5; D possibly uses TRBD1 or TRBD2 (7 bases each). The CDR3 runs 12 residues. V was trimmed by 7 bases and J by 5 bases, leaving 11 bases between them. Germline V gene lookup returns CDR1 WSHSY and CDR2 SAAADI. The CDR3 here is CASTGGEETQYF. The CDR3 DNA reads TGCGCCAGCACAGGGGGGGAGGAGACCCAGTACTTC.

The V and J genes are TRBV27 and TRBJ2-1; D unclear. Germline V lookup: CDR1 MNHEY, CDR2 SMNVEV (reference sequence). CDR3 length: 16 residues. V was cut by 0 bases and J by 4 bases, with 13 bases left in between. CDR3 sequence (DNA): TGTGCCAGCAGTTTATCGGCAGGTTCTCTTTACAATGAGCAGTTCTTC. Translation gives CASSLSAGSLYNEQFF.

The chain is built from TRBV6-2 or TRBV6-3 and TRBJ2-5, with 11 bases lining up with TRBD2. Germline CDR1 reads MNHEY; CDR2 reads SVGEGT. This CDR3 region has 15 residues. The V gene end was trimmed by 5 bases and the J gene end by 3 bases; junction bases not matched to a gene: 5. The CDR3 loop reads CASSPGLAEKETQYF. For the CDR3, the DNA is TGTGCCAGCAGTCCGGGACTAGCGGAAAAAGAGACCCAGTACTTC.

The genes are TRBV7-6 and TRBJ1-2; 12 bases map to TRBD1. The trim removed 4 bases at V and 8 bases at J, leaving 8 bases unmatched. From germline, CDR1 is SGHVS and CDR2 FNYEAQ. CDR3 length: 15 amino acids. The CDR3 DNA reads as TGTGCCAGCAGCTCCTCCGGGACAGGGGGCGGAGGCTACACCTTC. Its protein is CASSSSGTGGGGYTF.

This chain links TRBV6-2 or TRBV6-3 with TRBJ2-3; D is ambiguous. Looked up from germline, CDR1 is MNHEY and CDR2 is SVGEGT. Trimming removed 0 bases at V and 4 bases at J, with 5 bases between. This CDR3 has 13 amino acids. CDR3 amino acids: CASSYSASDTQYF. The DNA of the CDR3 is TGTGCCAGCAGTTACTCGGCGTCAGATACGCAGTATTTT.

The CDR3: CASRYGNTEAFF. For the CDR3, the DNA is TGCGCCAGCCGATACGGGAACACTGAAGCTTTCTTT. The chain combines TRBV4-1 with TRBJ1-1; no reliable D call. This CDR3 contains 12 residues. V was pared by 8 bases and J by 1 base, with 8 bases between. Germline V lookup: CDR1 MGHRA, CDR2 YSYEKL.

V is TRBV7-9 and J is TRBJ2-1; D is possibly TRBD1 (6 bases). This CDR3 has 14 residues. Germline assignment: CDR1 SEHNR and CDR2 FQNEAQ (reference sequence). Trimming removed 7 bases from V and 2 bases from J, with 12 bases in between. This CDR3 is CASNGQTPYNEQFF. The CDR3 DNA is TGTGCCAGCAACGGACAGACGCCCTACAATGAGCAGTTCTTC. Full variable domain (outside the CDR3, taken from reference TRBV7-9 and TRBJ2-1): DTGVSQNPRHKITKRGQNVTFRCDPISEHNRLYWYRQTLGQGPEFLTYFQNEAQLEKSRLLSDRFSAERPKGSFSTLEIQRTEQGDSAMYLCASNGQTPYNEQFFGPGTRLTVL.

This clonotype was counted only a few times. The rearrangement joins TRBV12-3 or TRBV12-4 to TRBJ2-7; no definite D call. Trimming took off 5 bases at V and 1 base at J, with 9 bases between the two ends. The CDR3 consists of 13 residues. CDR3 coding DNA: TGTGCCAGCAGTGGGTTGGAATCCTACGAGCAGTACTTC. Translated, it gives CASSGLESYEQYF.

The sample holds a few counts of this clonotype. The chain uses TRBV10-3 and TRBJ1-1; no definite D call. The CDR3 sequence is 11 residues long. Germline CDR1 and CDR2: ENHRY and SYGVKD. V was pared by 3 bases and J by 7 bases, with 6 bases between. CDR3 sequence (DNA): TGTGCCATCAGTGAAACCGTTGAAGCTTTCTTT. This codes for CAISETVEAFF.

This clonotype occurred many times. CDR3 coding DNA: TGCAGTGCTAGAGTGAACGAGGGGACTGAAGCTTTCTTT. This gives the protein CSARVNEGTEAFF. The chain recombines TRBV20-1 with TRBJ1-1; D possibly corresponds to TRBD1 (5 bases). The germline V gene encodes CDR1 DFQATT and CDR2 SNEGSKA (reference sequence). Trimming took 1 base from V and 5 from J, leaving 11 bases between them. The CDR3 sequence is 13 residues long.

V usage is TRBV4-1 and J usage is TRBJ2-2; 7 bases match TRBD1. Germline loops: CDR1 MGHRA, CDR2 YSYEKL. The CDR3 is made up of 15 amino acids. J was trimmed by 4 bases and V by 6 bases; bases with no gene match: 8. For the CDR3, the DNA is TGCGCCAGCAGGGCGACAGGGATGGGCACCGGGGAGCTGTTTTTT. It yields the protein CASRATGMGTGELFF.

This chain uses TRBV10-3 with TRBJ2-7; D may be TRBD2 (5 bases). The CDR3 spans 15 residues. The ends were cut back, 0 bases at V and 3 bases at J, with 12 bases in the middle. Germline CDR1 ENHRY, CDR2 SYGVKD. The CDR3 is CAISESGHEGYEQYV. The DNA of the CDR3 is TGTGCCATCAGTGAGTCAGGTCATGAGGGCTACGAGCAGTACGTC.

The chain carries TRBV7-3 and TRBJ1-2; no firm D call. V lost 5 bases to trimming and J lost 5 bases, with 18 bases between them. The CDR3 is 15 amino acids. Germline V CDR1 and CDR2: SGHTA, FQGTGA. CDR3 in amino acids: CASSPSSTSTYGYTF. In DNA form, the CDR3 reads TGTGCCAGCAGCCCCTCCTCGACCTCAACTTATGGCTACACCTTC.

Here the CDR3 reads CASSLTPQTQETQYF. The CDR3 bases are TGTGCCAGCAGCTTAACCCCGCAGACTCAAGAGACCCAGTACTTC. The chain has TRBV7-2 and TRBJ2-5; no definite D call. The germline V gene encodes CDR1 SGHTA and CDR2 FQGNSA. Trimming took 2 bases from V and 2 from J, leaving 12 bases between them. The CDR3 is 15 residues long.

The rearrangement joins TRBV4-1 to TRBJ1-6, with D possibly matching TRBD1 (5 bases). The CDR3 extends over 16 amino acids. With 4 bases removed from V and 10 bases from J, the gap between germline ends came to 20 bases. Germline V gene data show CDR1 as MGHRA and CDR2 as YSYEKL. DNA for the CDR3: TGCGCCAGCAGCCTCCTGGGGGATAATGGTAGGTCACCCCTCCACTTT. It yields the protein CASSLLGDNGRSPLHF.

V and J are TRBV12-3 or TRBV12-4 and TRBJ1-4; 10 bases line up with TRBD1. The J segment lost 5 bases and the V segment lost 4 bases, leaving 7 bases of the junction unmatched. The CDR3 consists of 16 residues. The CDR3 loop reads CASSWASDRGNEKLFF. CDR3 DNA: TGTGCCAGCAGTTGGGCCTCGGACAGGGGGAATGAAAAACTGTTTTTT.

This chain connects TRBV7-6 to TRBJ1-5, with no clear D. The CDR3 length is 15 residues. V gave up 2 bases and J gave up 1 base, with 9 bases separating them. Germline V gives CDR1 SGHVS, CDR2 FNYEAQ. CDR3 DNA: TGTGCCAGCAGCTTATTGGCGGGGAGCAATCAGCCCCAGCATTTT. This encodes CASSLLAGSNQPQHF.

V and J are TRBV20-1 and TRBJ2-5, with a tentative D call TRBD2 (5 bases). Germline assignment: CDR1 DFQATT and CDR2 SNEGSKA (reference sequence). Between the trimmed V and J ends, which lost 0 bases and 5 bases, there was a span of 16 bases. CDR3 length equals 15 residues. CDR3 nucleotide sequence: TGCAGTGCTAGAGATCGGGCTAGCTCGGGGGAGACCCAGTACTTC. Translated: CSARDRASSGETQYF.